This is a list of T cell receptor beta chains from one sample in a study of cytomegalovirus exposure and HLA in healthy donors. Here immunoSEQ multiplex PCR was the method, and the copy in TCRdb shows in-frame clones only, minus some. Of over 110,000 clones listed, about 80% were seen once; the top ten hold 1% to 1.5%. The sequenced sample was PBMCs. These receptors were collected from a male donor in good health and CMV-seropositive. Each CDR3 is given with its conserved first and last residue. The order of the fields is J gene, V gene, clone size, D gene, CDR3 protein, CDR3 DNA. A D gene is named only where the DNA matches it firmly. Clone size is shown for a subset of rows, as once, few, many or a class of expanded clone.

>TRBJ1-5|TRBV5-6|-|-
CASSLGLNPAPQHF
TGTGCCAGCAGCCTCGGACTTAATCCCGCGCCCCAGCATTTT
>TRBJ2-2|TRBV9|-|-
CASSVSREEGTGELFF
TGTGCCAGCAGCGTCTCCAGGGAGGAAGGGACCGGGGAGCTGTTTTTT
>TRBJ2-5|TRBV4-3|-|-
CASSQNPRRVVPEETQYF
TGCGCCAGCAGCCAAAACCCTCGGAGGGTAGTCCCCGAAGAGACCCAGTACTTC
>TRBJ2-7|TRBV28|-|TRBD2
CASSLGGAGTNEQYF
TGTGCCAGCAGTTTAGGAGGGGCCGGGACTAACGAGCAGTACTTC
>TRBJ2-7|TRBV25-1|-|TRBD2
CASSEFSGTSGRYEQYF
TGTGCCAGCAGTGAATTTAGCGGGACTAGCGGGAGGTACGAGCAGTACTTC
>TRBJ2-1|TRBV28|-|TRBD1
CASSIGQGAGNEQFF
TGTGCCAGCAGCATCGGGCAGGGGGCGGGCAATGAGCAGTTCTTC
>TRBJ2-7|TRBV18|-|TRBD2
CASSPRGGRGLAGGSPYEQYF
TGTGCCAGCTCACCAAGGGGGGGTAGAGGACTAGCGGGAGGGTCCCCCTACGAGCAGTACTTC
>TRBJ2-5|TRBV7-6|-|TRBD2
CASSPTSGETQYF
TGTGCCAGCAGTCCCACTAGCGGCGAGACCCAGTACTTC
>TRBJ2-1|TRBV19|-|TRBD2
CASSMGWGGSSYNEQFF
TGTGCCAGTAGTATGGGGTGGGGGGGAAGCTCCTACAATGAGCAGTTCTTC
>TRBJ2-1|TRBV11-3|-|TRBD2
CASSSGTSGPYNEQFF
TGTGCCAGCAGCTCCGGGACTAGCGGCCCATACAATGAGCAGTTCTTC
>TRBJ1-2|TRBV7-9|-|-
CASRSHSDYGYTF
TGTGCCAGCAGATCACATTCCGACTATGGCTACACCTTC
>TRBJ2-7|TRBV6-1|-|TRBD1
CASSVQGAHLASYEQYF
TGTGCCAGCAGTGTACAGGGGGCTCACCTCGCCTCCTACGAGCAGTACTTC
>TRBJ1-5|TRBV27|-|TRBD1
CASSLMAQGGNQPQHF
TGTGCCAGCAGTTTAATGGCACAGGGGGGCAATCAGCCCCAGCATTTT
>TRBJ2-7|TRBV6-5|-|-
CASSYEGVGSYEQYF
TGTGCCAGCAGTTACGAGGGAGTCGGCTCCTACGAGCAGTACTTC
>TRBJ2-7|TRBV19|-|TRBD2
CASSTGLAGREQYF
TGTGCCAGTAGTACAGGACTAGCGGGGCGCGAGCAGTACTTC
>TRBJ2-2|TRBV21-1|-|-
CASSKPTGGYTGELFF
TGTGCCAGCAGCAAGCCCACAGGGGGGTACACCGGGGAGCTGTTTTTT
>TRBJ2-2|TRBV4-1|-|TRBD2
CASSRMGGLAGVGELFF
TGCGCCAGCAGCCGAATGGGAGGGCTAGCGGGGGTTGGGGAGCTGTTTTTT
>TRBJ1-5|TRBV4-2|few|-
CASRREVGPAGGNQPQHF
TGTGCCAGCAGACGGGAGGTGGGACCAGCGGGCGGCAATCAGCCCCAGCATTTT
>TRBJ1-1|TRBV19|-|-
CASSMGGGSEAFF
TGTGCCAGTAGTATGGGGGGAGGGAGTGAAGCTTTCTTT
>TRBJ1-1|TRBV6-4|once|TRBD1
CASSEGQGSTEAFF
TGTGCCAGCAGTGAGGGACAGGGATCCACTGAAGCTTTCTTT
>TRBJ1-1|TRBV4-3|-|-
CASSQDRARGAEAFF
TGCGCCAGCAGCCAAGACAGGGCAAGAGGAGCTGAAGCTTTCTTT
>TRBJ1-1|TRBV7-3|-|TRBD1
CASSSTGGGEAFF
TGTGCCAGCAGCTCGACAGGGGGCGGCGAAGCTTTCTTT
>TRBJ2-7|TRBV6-6|once|TRBD2
CASSYSLGGDEQYF
TGTGCCAGCAGTTACTCTCTGGGGGGGGACGAGCAGTACTTC
>TRBJ1-2|TRBV15|few|-
CATSQDRNYGYTF
TGTGCCACCAGCCAGGACAGAAACTATGGCTACACCTTC
>TRBJ2-7|TRBV18|few|TRBD1
CASSPQGQDYEQYF
TGTGCCAGCTCACCCCAGGGACAGGACTACGAGCAGTACTTC
>TRBJ2-3|TRBV29-1|-|TRBD2
CSVDGGSTDTQYF
TGCAGCGTTGACGGGGGGAGCACAGATACGCAGTATTTT
>TRBJ1-1|TRBV7-9|-|TRBD1
CASSLAGTGEAFF
TGTGCCAGCAGCTTAGCTGGGACAGGGGAAGCTTTCTTT
>TRBJ2-1|TRBV5-1|once|-
CASTNGASSYNEQFF
TGCGCCAGCACTAATGGGGCGAGCTCCTACAATGAGCAGTTCTTC
>TRBJ1-5|TRBV28|-|-
CASSPGGARPQHF
TGTGCCAGCAGTCCTGGGGGCGCGAGGCCCCAGCATTTT
>TRBJ1-6|TRBV15|-|-
CATSTSGPGYYNSPLHF
TGTGCCACCAGCACTAGTGGGCCGGGGTACTATAATTCACCCCTCCACTTT
>TRBJ2-3|TRBV2|few|-
CASSAVATDTQYF
TGTGCCAGCAGTGCAGTAGCGACAGATACGCAGTATTTT
>TRBJ1-5|TRBV4-1|-|-
CASSQESSSVSNQPQHF
TGCGCCAGCAGCCAAGAGTCCTCCTCCGTTAGCAATCAGCCCCAGCATTTT
>TRBJ2-5|TRBV29-1|few|TRBD2
CSVDGSASGSPYQETQYF
TGCAGCGTTGATGGGTCGGCTAGCGGGAGTCCATACCAAGAGACCCAGTACTTC
>TRBJ2-2|TRBV4-2|once|-
CASSQKRTDTGELFF
TGTGCCAGCAGCCAAAAAAGGACAGACACCGGGGAGCTGTTTTTT
>TRBJ2-1|TRBV13|-|TRBD2
CASSLEGGGGDSYNEQFF
TGTGCCAGCAGCTTAGAGGGAGGCGGGGGGGACTCCTACAATGAGCAGTTCTTC
>TRBJ2-5|TRBV5-1|once|-
CASSSLKAGEIFETQYF
TGCGCCAGCAGCTCGTTGAAAGCAGGGGAGATATTCGAGACCCAGTACTTC
>TRBJ2-3|TRBV5-1|-|-
CASSTGRNTDTQYF
TGCGCCAGTTCGACAGGGAGGAACACAGATACGCAGTATTTT
>TRBJ1-1|TRBV13|-|-
CASSLGLGGMNTEAFF
TGTGCCAGCAGTTTAGGACTCGGGGGGATGAACACTGAAGCTTTCTTT
>TRBJ2-7|TRBV10-3|-|-
CAITTSGAAAEQYF
TGTGCCATCACCACAAGTGGGGCCGCGGCCGAGCAGTACTTC
>TRBJ2-3|TRBV13|once|TRBD2
CASSHPTSDTAQGTDTQYF
TGTGCCAGCAGCCATCCGACTAGCGACACAGCTCAAGGGACAGATACGCAGTATTTT
>TRBJ1-2|TRBV5-1|once|TRBD1
CASSLAGTDYGYTF
TGCGCCAGCAGCTTGGCCGGGACAGACTATGGCTACACCTTC
>TRBJ2-3|TRBV7-9|-|-
CSSSPLADTQYF
TGTTCCAGCAGCCCGCTAGCAGATACGCAGTATTTT
>TRBJ2-1|TRBV28|-|-
CASSLSFRTLYNEQFF
TGTGCCAGCAGCCTTTCTTTTCGGACATTATACAATGAGCAGTTCTTC
>TRBJ1-4|TRBV7-6|-|-
CASSLLGPYEKLFF
TGTGCCAGCAGCCTATTGGGGCCTTATGAAAAACTGTTTTTT
>TRBJ2-1|TRBV10-3|-|-
CAISRNNEQFF
TGTGCCATCAGCAGAAACAATGAGCAGTTCTTC
>TRBJ2-3|TRBV7-9|-|TRBD2
CASSPRGSGRATDTQYF
TGTGCCAGCAGCCCGAGGGGCAGCGGGAGGGCCACAGATACGCAGTATTTT
>TRBJ1-4|TRBV5-1|-|-
CASSPGRGGTNEKLFF
TGCGCCAGCAGCCCCGGGAGGGGTGGTACTAATGAAAAACTGTTTTTT
>TRBJ2-2|TRBV6-4|few|-
CASSDSYRSNTGELFF
TGTGCCAGCAGTGACTCGTACAGATCGAACACCGGGGAGCTGTTTTTT
>TRBJ2-6|TRBV11-3|-|-
CASSLGTGSGANVLTF
TGTGCCAGCAGCTTAGGAACAGGGTCAGGGGCCAACGTCCTGACTTTC
>TRBJ2-7|TRBV11-1|few|-
CASSPGAGKERAYEQYF
TGTGCCAGCAGCCCCGGGGCCGGTAAGGAGCGGGCCTACGAGCAGTACTTC
>TRBJ1-2|TRBV4-1|-|TRBD1
CASSQERGGDYGYTF
TGCGCCAGCAGCCAAGAGAGAGGGGGCGACTATGGCTACACCTTC
>TRBJ2-7|TRBV13|few|TRBD1
CASSVDRAPYEQYF
TGTGCCAGCAGCGTCGACAGGGCCCCCTACGAGCAGTACTTC
>TRBJ2-7|TRBV9|once|TRBD2
CASSVSHTSGLYEQYF
TGTGCCAGCAGCGTATCCCACACTAGCGGGCTCTACGAGCAGTACTTC